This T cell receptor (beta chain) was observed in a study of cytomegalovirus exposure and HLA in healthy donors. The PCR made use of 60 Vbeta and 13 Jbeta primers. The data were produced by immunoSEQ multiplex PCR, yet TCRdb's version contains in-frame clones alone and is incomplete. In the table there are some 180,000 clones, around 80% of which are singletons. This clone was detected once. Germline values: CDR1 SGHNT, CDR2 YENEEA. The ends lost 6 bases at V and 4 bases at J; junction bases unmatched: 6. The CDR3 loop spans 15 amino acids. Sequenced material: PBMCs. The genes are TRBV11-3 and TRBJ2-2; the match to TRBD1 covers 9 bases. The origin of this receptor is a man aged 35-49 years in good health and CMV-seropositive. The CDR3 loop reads CASSYGQGTTGELFF. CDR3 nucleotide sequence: TGTGCCAGCAGTTACGGACAGGGGACCACCGGGGAGCTGTTTTTT.